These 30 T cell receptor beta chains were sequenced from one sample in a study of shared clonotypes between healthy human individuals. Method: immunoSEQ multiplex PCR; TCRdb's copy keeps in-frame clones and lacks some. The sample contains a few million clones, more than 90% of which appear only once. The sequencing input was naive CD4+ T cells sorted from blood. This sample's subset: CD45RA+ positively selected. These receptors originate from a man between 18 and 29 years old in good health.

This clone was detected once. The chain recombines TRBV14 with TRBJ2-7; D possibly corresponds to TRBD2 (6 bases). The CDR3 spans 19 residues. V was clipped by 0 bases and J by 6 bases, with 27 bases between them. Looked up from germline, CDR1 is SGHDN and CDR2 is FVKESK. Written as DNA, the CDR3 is TGTGCCAGCAGCCAAGATCCTGGGAACCCGGACTACCTGGGGTCCGAGCAGTACTTC. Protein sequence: CASSQDPGNPDYLGSEQYF. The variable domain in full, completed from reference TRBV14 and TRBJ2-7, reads EAGVTQFPSHSVIEKGQTVTLRCDPISGHDNLYWYRRVMGKEIKFLLHFVKESKQDESGMPNNRFLAERTGGTYSTLKVQPAELEDSGVYFCASSQDPGNPDYLGSEQYFGPGTRLTVT.

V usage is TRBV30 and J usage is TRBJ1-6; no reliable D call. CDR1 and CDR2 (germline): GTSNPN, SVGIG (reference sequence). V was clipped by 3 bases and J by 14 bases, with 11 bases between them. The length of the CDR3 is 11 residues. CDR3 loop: CAWSAKSSLHF. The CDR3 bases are TGTGCCTGGAGCGCCAAAAGTTCCCTCCACTTT.

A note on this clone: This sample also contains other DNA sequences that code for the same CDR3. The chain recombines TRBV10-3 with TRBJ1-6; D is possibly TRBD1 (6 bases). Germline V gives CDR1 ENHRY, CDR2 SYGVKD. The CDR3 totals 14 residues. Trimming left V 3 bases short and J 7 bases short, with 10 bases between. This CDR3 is CAISEGGGNSPLHF. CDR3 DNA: TGTGCCATCAGTGAAGGGGGGGGAAATTCACCCCTCCACTTT.

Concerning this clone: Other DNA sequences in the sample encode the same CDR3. The CDR3 region is CASSPGTSGGADTQYF. The CDR3 DNA is TGCGCCAGCAGCCCCGGGACTAGCGGGGGTGCAGATACGCAGTATTTT. V gene TRBV5-1 combines with J gene TRBJ2-3, with 14 nucleotides matching TRBD2. V shed 4 bases and J 4 bases; nucleotides not matched to a gene: 5. Germline V gene lookup returns CDR1 SGHRS and CDR2 YFSETQ. The CDR3 is made up of 16 amino acids.

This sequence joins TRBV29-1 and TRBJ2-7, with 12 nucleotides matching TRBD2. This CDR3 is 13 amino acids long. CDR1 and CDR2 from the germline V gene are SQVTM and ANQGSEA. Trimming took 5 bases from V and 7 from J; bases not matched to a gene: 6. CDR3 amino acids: CSVRTSGIEEQYF. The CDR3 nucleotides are TGCAGCGTTAGGACTAGCGGGATAGAAGAGCAGTACTTC.

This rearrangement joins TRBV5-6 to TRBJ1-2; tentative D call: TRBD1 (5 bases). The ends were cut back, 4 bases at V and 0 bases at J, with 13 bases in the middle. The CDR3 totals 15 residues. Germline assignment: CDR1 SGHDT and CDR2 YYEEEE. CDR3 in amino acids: CASSRHRIANYGYTF. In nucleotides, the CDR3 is TGTGCCAGCAGCAGGCACAGGATTGCTAACTATGGCTACACCTTC.

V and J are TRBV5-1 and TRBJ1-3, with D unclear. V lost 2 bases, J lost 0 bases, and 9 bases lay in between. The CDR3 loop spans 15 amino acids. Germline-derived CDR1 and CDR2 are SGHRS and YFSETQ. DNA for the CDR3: TGCGCCAGCAGCTTCGACGTAAGCTCTGGAAACACCATATATTTT. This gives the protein CASSFDVSSGNTIYF.

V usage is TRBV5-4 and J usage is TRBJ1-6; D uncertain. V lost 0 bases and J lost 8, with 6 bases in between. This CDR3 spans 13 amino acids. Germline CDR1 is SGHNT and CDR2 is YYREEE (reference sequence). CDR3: CASSLDTDSPLHF. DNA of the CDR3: TGTGCCAGCAGCTTGGATACGGATTCACCCCTCCACTTT.

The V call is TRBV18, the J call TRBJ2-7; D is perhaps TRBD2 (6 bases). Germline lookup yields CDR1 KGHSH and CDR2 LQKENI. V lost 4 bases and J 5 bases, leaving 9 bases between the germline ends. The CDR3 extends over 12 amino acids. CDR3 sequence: CASSLAGNEQYF. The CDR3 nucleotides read TGTGCCAGCTCACTTGCGGGGAACGAGCAGTACTTC.

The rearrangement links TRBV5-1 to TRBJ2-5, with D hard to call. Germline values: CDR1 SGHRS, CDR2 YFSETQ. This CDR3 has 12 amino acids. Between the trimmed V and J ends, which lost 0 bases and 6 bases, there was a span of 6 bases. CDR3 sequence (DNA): TGCGCCAGCAGCTTGGGGTTTAAGACCCAGTACTTC. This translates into CASSLGFKTQYF.

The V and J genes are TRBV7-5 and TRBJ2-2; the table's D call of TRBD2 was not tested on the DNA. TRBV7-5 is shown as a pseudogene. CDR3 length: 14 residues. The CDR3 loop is CARSLGTSGRELFF. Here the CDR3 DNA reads TGTGCCAGAAGCTTGGGGACTAGCGGGAGGGAGCTGTTTTTT.

CDR3 amino acids: CASSWGGLTAGELFF. DNA for the CDR3: TGTGCCAGCAGCTGGGGAGGGCTGACAGCCGGGGAGCTGTTTTTT. This sequence joins TRBV5-8 and TRBJ2-2; TRBD2 matches 7 bases. Looked up from germline, CDR1 is SGHTS and CDR2 is YDEGEE. J was trimmed by 6 bases and V by 3 bases; bases with no gene match: 8. This CDR3 is built from 15 residues.

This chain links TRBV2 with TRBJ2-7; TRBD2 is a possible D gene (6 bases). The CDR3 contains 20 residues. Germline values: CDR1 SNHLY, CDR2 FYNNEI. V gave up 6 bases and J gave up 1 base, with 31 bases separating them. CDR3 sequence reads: CASSPQIRGSVSKASYEQYF. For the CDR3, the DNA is TGTGCCAGCAGCCCCCAAATCCGGGGGTCCGTTTCGAAAGCTTCCTACGAGCAGTACTTC.

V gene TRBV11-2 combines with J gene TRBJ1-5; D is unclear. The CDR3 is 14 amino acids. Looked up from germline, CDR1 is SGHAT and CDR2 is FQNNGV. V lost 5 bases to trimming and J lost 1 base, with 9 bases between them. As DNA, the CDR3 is TGTGCCAGCAGCCATAATCCAAGCAATCAGCCCCAGCATTTT. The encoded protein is CASSHNPSNQPQHF.

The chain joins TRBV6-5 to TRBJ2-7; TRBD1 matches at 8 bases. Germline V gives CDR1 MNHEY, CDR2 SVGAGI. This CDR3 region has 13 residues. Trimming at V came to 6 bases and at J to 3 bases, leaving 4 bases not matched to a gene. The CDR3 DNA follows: TGTGCCAGCAGGGGGACAGGTCGCTACGAGCAGTACTTC. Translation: CASRGTGRYEQYF.

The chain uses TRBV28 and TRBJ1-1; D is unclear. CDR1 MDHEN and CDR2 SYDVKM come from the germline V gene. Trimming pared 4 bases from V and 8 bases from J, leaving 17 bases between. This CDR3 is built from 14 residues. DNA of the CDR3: TGTGCCAGCAGTTCCCCCGGGCGACGTACCGAAGCTTTCTTT. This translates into CASSSPGRRTEAFF.

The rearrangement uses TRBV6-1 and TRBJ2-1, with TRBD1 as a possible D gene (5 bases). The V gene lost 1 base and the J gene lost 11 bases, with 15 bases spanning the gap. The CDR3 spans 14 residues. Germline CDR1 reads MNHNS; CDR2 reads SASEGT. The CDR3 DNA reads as TGTGCCAGCAGTGAAGGTTGGGGCGAGGCTAAGCAGTTCTTC. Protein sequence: CASSEGWGEAKQFF.

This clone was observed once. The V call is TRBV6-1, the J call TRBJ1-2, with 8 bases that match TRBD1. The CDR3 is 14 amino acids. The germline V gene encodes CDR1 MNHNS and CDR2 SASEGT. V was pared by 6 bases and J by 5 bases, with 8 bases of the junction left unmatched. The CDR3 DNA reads TGTGCCAGCAGCATGGACAGGGCGGGATATGGCTACACCTTC. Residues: CASSMDRAGYGYTF.

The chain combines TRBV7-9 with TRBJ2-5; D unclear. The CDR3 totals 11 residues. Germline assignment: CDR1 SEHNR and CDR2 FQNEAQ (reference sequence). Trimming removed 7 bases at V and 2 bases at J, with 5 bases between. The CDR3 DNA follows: TGTGCCAGCACCATACAAGAGACCCAGTACTTC. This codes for CASTIQETQYF.

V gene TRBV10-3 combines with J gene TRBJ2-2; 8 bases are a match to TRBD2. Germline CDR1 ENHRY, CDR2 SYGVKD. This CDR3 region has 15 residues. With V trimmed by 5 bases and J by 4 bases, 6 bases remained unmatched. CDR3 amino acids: CAISLSGGGTGELFF. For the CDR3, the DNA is TGTGCCATCAGTCTGAGCGGGGGCGGCACCGGGGAGCTGTTTTTT.

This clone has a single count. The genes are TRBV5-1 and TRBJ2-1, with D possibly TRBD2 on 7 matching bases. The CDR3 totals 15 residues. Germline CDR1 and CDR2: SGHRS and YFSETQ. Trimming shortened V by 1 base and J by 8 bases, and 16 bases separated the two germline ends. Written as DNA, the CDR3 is TGCGCCAGCAGCTTGCTGGCGGGGGCGCGCGATGAGCAGTTCTTC. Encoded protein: CASSLLAGARDEQFF.

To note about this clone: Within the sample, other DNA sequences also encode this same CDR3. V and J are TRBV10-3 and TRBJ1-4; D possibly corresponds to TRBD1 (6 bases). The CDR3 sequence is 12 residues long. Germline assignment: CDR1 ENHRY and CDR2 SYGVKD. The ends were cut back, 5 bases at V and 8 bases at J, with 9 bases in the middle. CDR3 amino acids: CAISKDREKLFF. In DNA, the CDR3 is TGTGCCATCAGTAAGGACAGAGAAAAACTGTTTTTT.

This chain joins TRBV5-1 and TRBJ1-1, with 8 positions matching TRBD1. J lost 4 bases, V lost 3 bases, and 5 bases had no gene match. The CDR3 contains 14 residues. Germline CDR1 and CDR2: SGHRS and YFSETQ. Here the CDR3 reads CASSYSTGVTEAFF. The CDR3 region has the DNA TGCGCCAGCAGCTACTCGACAGGGGTCACTGAAGCTTTCTTT. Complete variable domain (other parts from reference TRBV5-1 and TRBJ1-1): KAGVTQTPRYLIKTRGQQVTLSCSPISGHRSVSWYQQTPGQGLQFLFEYFSETQRNKGNFPGRFSGRQFSNSRSEMNVSTLELGDSALYLCASSYSTGVTEAFFGQGTRLTVV.

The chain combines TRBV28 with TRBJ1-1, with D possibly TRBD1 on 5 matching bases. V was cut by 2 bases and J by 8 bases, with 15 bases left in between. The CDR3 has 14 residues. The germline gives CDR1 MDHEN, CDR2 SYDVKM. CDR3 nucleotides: TGTGCCAGCAGTTTAAGAGCTTCAGGGCCCGAAGCTTTCTTT. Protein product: CASSLRASGPEAFF.

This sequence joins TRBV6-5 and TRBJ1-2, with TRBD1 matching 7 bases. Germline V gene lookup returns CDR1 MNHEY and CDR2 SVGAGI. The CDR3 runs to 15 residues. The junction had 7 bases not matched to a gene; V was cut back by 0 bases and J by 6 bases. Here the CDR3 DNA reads TGTGCCAGCAGTTACTCGAGTTGGACAGGCCATGGCTACACCTTC. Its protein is CASSYSSWTGHGYTF.

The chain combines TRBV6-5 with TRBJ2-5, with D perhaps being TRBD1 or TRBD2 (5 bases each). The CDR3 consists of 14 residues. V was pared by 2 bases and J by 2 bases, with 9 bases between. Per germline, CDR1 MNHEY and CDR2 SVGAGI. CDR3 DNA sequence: TGTGCCAGCAGTTACAGGGGACGTCAAGAGACCCAGTACTTC. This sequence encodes CASSYRGRQETQYF.

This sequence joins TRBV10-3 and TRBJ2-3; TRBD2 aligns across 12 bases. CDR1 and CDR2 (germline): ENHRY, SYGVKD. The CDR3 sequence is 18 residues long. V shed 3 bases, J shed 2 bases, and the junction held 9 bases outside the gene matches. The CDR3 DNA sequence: TGTGCCATCAGTGATAGGACTAGCGGGGTACTATACACAGATACGCAGTATTTT. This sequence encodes CAISDRTSGVLYTDTQYF.

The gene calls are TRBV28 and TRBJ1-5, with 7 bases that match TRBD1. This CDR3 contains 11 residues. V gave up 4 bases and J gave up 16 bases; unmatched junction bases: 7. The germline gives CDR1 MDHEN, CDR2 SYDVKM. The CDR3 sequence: CASSSGQLQHF. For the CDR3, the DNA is TGTGCCAGCAGTTCGGGACAGCTCCAACATTTT.

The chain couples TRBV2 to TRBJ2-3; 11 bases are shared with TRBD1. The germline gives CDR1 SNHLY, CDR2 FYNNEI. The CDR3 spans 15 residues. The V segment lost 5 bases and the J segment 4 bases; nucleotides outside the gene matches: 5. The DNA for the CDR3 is TGTGCCAGCAGTCGGGACAGGGGGTCGGCAGATACGCAGTATTTT. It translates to CASSRDRGSADTQYF.

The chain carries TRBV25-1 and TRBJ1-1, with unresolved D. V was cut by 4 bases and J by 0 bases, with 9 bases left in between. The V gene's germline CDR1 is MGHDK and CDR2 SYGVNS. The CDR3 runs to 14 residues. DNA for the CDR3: TGTGCCAGCAGTGCGGGTATATTGAACACTGAAGCTTTCTTT. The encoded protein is CASSAGILNTEAFF.